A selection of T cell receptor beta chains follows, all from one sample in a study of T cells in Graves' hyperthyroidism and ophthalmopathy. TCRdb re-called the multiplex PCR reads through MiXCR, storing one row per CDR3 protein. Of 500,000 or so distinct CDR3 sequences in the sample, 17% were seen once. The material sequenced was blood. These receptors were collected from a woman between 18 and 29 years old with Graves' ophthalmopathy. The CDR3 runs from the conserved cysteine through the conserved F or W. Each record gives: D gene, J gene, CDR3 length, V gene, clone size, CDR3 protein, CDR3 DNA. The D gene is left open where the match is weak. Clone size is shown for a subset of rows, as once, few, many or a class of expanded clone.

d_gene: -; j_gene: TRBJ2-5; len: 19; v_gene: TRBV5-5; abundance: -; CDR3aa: CASSTRGGANTYGQETQYF; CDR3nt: TGTGCCAGCAGCACCCGAGGGGGGGCCAACACCTACGGGCAAGAGACCCAGTACTTC
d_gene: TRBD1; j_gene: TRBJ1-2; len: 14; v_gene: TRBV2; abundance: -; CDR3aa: CASSEQGAKRGYTF; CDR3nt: TGTGCCAGCAGCGAGCAGGGGGCTAAGAGAGGCTACACCTTC
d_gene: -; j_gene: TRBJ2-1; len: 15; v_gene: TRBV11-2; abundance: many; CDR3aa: CASSLVRGSSNEQFF; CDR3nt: TGTGCCAGCAGCTTAGTACGCGGCTCGAGCAATGAGCAGTTCTTC
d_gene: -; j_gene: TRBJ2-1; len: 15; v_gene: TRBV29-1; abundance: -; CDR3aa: CSVDSFRVFYNEQFF; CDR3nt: TGCAGCGTGGACAGCTTCCGGGTCTTCTACAATGAGCAGTTCTTC
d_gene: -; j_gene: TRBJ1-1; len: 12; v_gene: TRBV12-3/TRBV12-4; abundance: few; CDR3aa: CASGLRGAEAFF; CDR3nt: TGTGCCAGCGGTCTCAGGGGTGCTGAAGCTTTCTTT
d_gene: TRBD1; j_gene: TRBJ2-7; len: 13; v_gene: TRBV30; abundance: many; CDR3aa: CAWSGTGISEQYF; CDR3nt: TGTGCCTGGAGTGGGACAGGGATTAGCGAGCAGTACTTC
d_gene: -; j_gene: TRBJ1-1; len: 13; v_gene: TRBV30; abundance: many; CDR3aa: CAWSPKKNTEAFF; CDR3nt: TGTGCCTGGAGTCCCAAAAAGAACACTGAAGCTTTCTTT
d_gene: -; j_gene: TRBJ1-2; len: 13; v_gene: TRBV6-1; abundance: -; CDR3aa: CASKFRGRYGYTF; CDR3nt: TGTGCCAGCAAGTTCCGAGGGCGCTATGGCTACACCTTC
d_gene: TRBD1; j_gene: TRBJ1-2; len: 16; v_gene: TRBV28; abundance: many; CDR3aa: CASSFLTPGTGEGYTF; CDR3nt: TGTGCCAGCAGTTTCTTAACCCCGGGGACAGGGGAAGGCTACACCTTC
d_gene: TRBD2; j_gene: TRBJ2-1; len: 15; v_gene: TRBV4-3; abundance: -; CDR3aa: CASSQGSGIVDEQFF; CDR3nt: TGCGCCAGCAGCCAAGGTAGCGGGATCGTTGATGAGCAGTTCTTC
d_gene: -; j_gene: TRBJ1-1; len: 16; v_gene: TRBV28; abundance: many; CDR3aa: CASSLRGVTLSAEAFF; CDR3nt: TGTGCCAGCAGTTTAAGAGGGGTAACCCTCTCGGCTGAAGCTTTCTTT
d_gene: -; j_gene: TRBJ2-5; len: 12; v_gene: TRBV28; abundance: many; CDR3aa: CASSRSFSPQYF; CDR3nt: TGTGCCAGCAGTCGGAGTTTCTCGCCCCAGTACTTC
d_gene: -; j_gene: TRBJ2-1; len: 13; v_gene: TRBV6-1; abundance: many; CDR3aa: CASRTGDYNEQFF; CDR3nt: TGTGCCAGCAGAACGGGGGATTACAATGAGCAGTTCTTC
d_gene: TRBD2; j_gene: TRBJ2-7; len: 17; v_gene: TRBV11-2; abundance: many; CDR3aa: CASSREGPGASSYEQYF; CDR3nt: TGTGCCAGCAGCCGGGAGGGTCCGGGGGCAAGCTCCTACGAGCAGTACTTC
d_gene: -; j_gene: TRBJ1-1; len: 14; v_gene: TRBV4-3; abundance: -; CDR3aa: CASSPNGPLTEAFF; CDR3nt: TGCGCCAGCAGCCCCAATGGCCCCCTCACTGAAGCTTTCTTT
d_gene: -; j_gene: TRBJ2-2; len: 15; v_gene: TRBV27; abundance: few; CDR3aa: CASSFHPQGRGELFF; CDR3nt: TGTGCCAGCAGTTTCCACCCCCAGGGTCGCGGGGAGCTGTTTTTT
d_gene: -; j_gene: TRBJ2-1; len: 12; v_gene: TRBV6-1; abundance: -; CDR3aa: CASSEAVGKEFF; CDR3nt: TGTGCCAGCAGTGAAGCAGTAGGGAAGGAGTTCTTC
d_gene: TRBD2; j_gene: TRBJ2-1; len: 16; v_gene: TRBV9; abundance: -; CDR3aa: CASSGGTSGLLSEQFF; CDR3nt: TGTGCCAGCAGCGGCGGGACTAGCGGGCTTCTTAGTGAGCAGTTCTTC
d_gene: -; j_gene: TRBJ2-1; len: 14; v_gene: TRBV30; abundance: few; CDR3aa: CAWTKEALYNEQFF; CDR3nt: TGTGCCTGGACGAAGGAAGCCTTATACAATGAGCAGTTCTTC
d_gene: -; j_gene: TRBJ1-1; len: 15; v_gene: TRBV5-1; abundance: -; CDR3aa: CASSEGGRRNTEAFF; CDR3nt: TGCGCCAGCAGTGAGGGGGGCAGGAGAAACACTGAAGCTTTCTTT
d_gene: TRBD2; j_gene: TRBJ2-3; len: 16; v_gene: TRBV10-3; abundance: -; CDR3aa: CAISGASAGVTDTQYF; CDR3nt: TGTGCCATCAGTGGGGCAAGCGCGGGGGTGACAGATACGCAGTATTTT
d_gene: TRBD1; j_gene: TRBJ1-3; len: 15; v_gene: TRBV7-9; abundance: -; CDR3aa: CASSSTGTGRNTIYF; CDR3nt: TGTGCCAGCAGCTCAACCGGGACAGGGCGAAACACCATATATTTT
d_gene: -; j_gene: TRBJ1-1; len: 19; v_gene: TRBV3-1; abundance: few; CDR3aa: CASSRDLMDTDLPNTEAFF; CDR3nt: TGTGCCAGCAGCCGAGACCTAATGGACACAGACCTACCGAACACTGAAGCTTTCTTT
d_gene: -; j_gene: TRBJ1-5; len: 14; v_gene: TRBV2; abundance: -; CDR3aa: CASSVGHNNQLQHF; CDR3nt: TGTGCCAGCAGTGTGGGACACAATAATCAGCTCCAGCATTTT
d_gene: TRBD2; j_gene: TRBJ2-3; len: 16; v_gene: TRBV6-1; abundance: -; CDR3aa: CASSEASGRASDTQYF; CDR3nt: TGTGCCAGCAGTGAAGCTAGCGGGAGGGCTTCAGATACGCAGTATTTT
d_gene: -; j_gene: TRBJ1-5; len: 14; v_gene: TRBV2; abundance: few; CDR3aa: CANSAAVDNQPQHF; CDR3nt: TGTGCCAACAGTGCGGCAGTGGACAATCAGCCCCAGCATTTT
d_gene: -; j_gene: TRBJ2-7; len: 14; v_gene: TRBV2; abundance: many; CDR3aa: CASSDWGESYEQYF; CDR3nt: TGTGCCAGCAGTGACTGGGGAGAGTCCTACGAGCAGTACTTC
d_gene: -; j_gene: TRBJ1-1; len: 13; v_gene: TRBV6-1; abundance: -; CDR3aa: CASSLHSDTEAFF; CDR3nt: TGTGCCAGCAGCCTGCATTCGGACACTGAAGCTTTCTTT
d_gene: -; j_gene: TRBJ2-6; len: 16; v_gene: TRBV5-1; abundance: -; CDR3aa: CASSLGGSSGANVLTF; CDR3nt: TGCGCCAGCAGCTTGGGGGGGAGCTCTGGGGCCAACGTCCTGACTTTC
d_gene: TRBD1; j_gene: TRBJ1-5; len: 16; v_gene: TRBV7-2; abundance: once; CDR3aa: CASSFQGATSNQPQHF; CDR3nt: TGTGCCAGCAGCTTCCAGGGGGCAACTAGCAATCAGCCCCAGCATTTT
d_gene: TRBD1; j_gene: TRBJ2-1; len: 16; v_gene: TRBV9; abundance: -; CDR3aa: CASSRRQGETYNEQFF; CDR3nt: TGTGCCAGCAGTAGAAGGCAGGGGGAAACATACAATGAGCAGTTCTTC
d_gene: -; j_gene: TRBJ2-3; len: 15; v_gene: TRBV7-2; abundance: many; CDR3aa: CASSSTPPEADTQYF; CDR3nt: TGTGCCAGCAGCTCCACCCCGCCGGAGGCAGATACGCAGTATTTT
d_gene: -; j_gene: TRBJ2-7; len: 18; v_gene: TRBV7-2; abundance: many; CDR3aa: CASSLALRLGPPSYEQYF; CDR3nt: TGTGCCAGCAGCTTAGCGCTCCGTCTAGGACCTCCCTCCTACGAGCAGTACTTC
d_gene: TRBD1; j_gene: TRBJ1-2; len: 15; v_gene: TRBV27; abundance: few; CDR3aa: CASSLKGQETYGYTF; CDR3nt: TGTGCCAGCAGTTTAAAGGGACAGGAGACCTATGGCTACACCTTC
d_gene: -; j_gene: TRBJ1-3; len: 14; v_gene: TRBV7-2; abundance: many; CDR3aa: CASRLIGRGNTIYF; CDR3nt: TGTGCCAGCAGACTAATTGGCCGCGGAAACACCATATATTTT
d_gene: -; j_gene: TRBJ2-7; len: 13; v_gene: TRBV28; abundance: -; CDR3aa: CASRLTTAHEQYF; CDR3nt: TGTGCCAGCAGACTAACCACAGCCCACGAGCAGTACTTC
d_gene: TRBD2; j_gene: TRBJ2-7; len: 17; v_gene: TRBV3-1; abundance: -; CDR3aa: CASSQDLAGVGRYEQYF; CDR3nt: TGTGCCAGCAGCCAAGATCTAGCGGGAGTGGGAAGGTACGAGCAGTACTTC
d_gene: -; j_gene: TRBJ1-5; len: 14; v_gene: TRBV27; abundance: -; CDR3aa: CASSLRDGVQPQHF; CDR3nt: TGTGCCAGCAGTTTAAGGGATGGGGTTCAGCCCCAGCATTTT
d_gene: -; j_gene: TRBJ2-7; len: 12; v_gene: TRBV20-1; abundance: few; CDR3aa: CSAERNSYEQYF; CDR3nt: TGCAGTGCTGAGAGGAATAGCTACGAGCAGTACTTC
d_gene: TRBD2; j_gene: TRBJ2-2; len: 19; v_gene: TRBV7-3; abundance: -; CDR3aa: CASSPLGGGLAGYTGELFF; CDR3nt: TGTGCCAGCAGCCCCCTCGGGGGTGGACTAGCGGGATACACCGGGGAGCTGTTTTTT
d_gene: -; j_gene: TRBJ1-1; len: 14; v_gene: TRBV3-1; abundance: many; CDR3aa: CASSGRTGNTEAFF; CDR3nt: TGTGCCAGCAGCGGCCGGACTGGGAACACTGAAGCTTTCTTT
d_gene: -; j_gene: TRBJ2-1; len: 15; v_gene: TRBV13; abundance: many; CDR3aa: CASSPVGLSYNEQFF; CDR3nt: TGTGCCAGCAGCCCCGTGGGACTCTCTTACAATGAGCAGTTCTTC
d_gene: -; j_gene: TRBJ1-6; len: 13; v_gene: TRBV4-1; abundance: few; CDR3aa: CASSLEEDSPLHF; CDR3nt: TGCGCCAGCAGCCTCGAGGAGGATTCACCCCTCCACTTT
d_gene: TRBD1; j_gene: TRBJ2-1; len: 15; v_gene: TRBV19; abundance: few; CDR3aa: CASSPDRNPYNEQFF; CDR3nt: TGTGCCAGTAGTCCGGACAGGAACCCTTACAATGAGCAGTTCTTC
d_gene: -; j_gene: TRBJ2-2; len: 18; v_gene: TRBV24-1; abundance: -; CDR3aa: CATSDLSRDGPNTGELFF; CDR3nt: TGTGCCACCAGTGATTTAAGCCGGGACGGACCTAACACCGGGGAGCTGTTTTTT
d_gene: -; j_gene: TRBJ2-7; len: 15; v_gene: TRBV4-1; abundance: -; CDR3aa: CASSQDLMTPYEQYF; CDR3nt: TGCGCCAGCAGCCAAGATCTTATGACCCCCTACGAGCAGTACTTC
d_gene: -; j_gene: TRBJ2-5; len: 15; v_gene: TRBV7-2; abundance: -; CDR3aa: CASSPRLVRGETQYF; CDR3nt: TGTGCCAGCAGCCCTAGGCTGGTACGTGGAGAGACCCAGTACTTC
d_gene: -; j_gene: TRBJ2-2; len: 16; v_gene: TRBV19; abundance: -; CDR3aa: CASSIPDGLETGELFF; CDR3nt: TGTGCCAGTAGTATTCCCGACGGTCTTGAAACCGGGGAGCTGTTTTTT
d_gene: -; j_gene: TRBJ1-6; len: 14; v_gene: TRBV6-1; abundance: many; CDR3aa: CASSYRDGNSPLHF; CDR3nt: TGTGCCAGCAGTTATCGGGACGGGAATTCACCCCTCCACTTT